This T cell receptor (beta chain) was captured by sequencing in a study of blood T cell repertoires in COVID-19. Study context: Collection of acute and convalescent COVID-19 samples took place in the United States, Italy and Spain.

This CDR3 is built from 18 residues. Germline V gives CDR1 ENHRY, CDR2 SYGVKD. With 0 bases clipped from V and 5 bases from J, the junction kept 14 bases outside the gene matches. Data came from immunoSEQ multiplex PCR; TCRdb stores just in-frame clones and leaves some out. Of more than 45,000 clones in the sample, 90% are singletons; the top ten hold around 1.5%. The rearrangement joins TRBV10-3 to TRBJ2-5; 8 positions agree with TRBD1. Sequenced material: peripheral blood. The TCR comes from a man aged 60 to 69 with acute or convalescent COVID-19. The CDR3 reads CAISESLRQGAPPETQYF. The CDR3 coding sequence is TGTGCCATCAGTGAGTCCCTCCGGCAGGGGGCGCCCCCGGAGACCCAGTACTTC.